This T cell receptor (beta chain) was sequenced for a study of T cell responses to AZD1222 COVID-19 vaccine. General study points: Mapped onto spike, vaccine-associated CD4 TCRs spanned it and were dominant at 160-218 and 743-854.

Pooling covered second doses at about 4 or about 12 weeks. Produced via immunoSEQ multiplex PCR; TCRdb's table is partial and in-frame only. This sample carries around 180,000 clones, 90% to 95% of them seen once, and the ten largest clones take around 1.6%. V dropped 1 base and J dropped 3 bases, with 12 bases sitting between them. The CDR3 runs to 16 residues. CDR1 and CDR2 from the germline V gene are KGHSH and LQKENI. A remark on this clone: What it binds is not known.

V usage is TRBV18 and J usage is TRBJ2-2; no firm D call. Sample: peripheral blood, taken 28 days after the second AZD1222 dose. The TCR sequence derives from an adult who received the AZD1222 COVID-19 vaccine. The CDR3 region is CASSPRPGSDTGELFF. CDR3 in DNA: TGTGCCAGCTCACCACGGCCTGGGTCCGACACCGGGGAGCTGTTTTTT.